The 3 T cell receptor beta chains reported below all come from one sample, sequenced in a study of blood T cell repertoires in COVID-19. The table came from immunoSEQ multiplex PCR; TCRdb's copy has only in-frame clones and leaves some out. The table includes about 200,000 clones, 75% to 85% detected once. Sequenced material: peripheral blood. These TCRs come from an older woman with COVID-19, enrolled during active disease.

This rearrangement joins TRBV18 to TRBJ2-5; a weak D match, TRBD1 (5 bases). The CDR3 is 13 residues long. Germline V gives CDR1 KGHSH, CDR2 LQKENI. Trimming took 6 bases from V and 5 from J, leaving 13 bases between them. CDR3 in DNA: TGTGCCAGCTCTCAGGGATCCGGGGAGACCCAGTACTTC. It translates to CASSQGSGETQYF.

The chain recombines TRBV29-1 with TRBJ1-3; 8 bases match TRBD1. In germline, CDR1 is SQVTM, CDR2 ANQGSEA. The junction had 3 bases not matched to a gene; V was cut back by 5 bases and J by 0 bases. The CDR3 consists of 14 residues. In DNA, the CDR3 is TGCAGCGTTAGAACAGGGGGCTCTGGAAACACCATATATTTT. It is translated as CSVRTGGSGNTIYF.

The CDR3 reads CASSLRTGTLNEKLFF. In DNA, the CDR3 is TGTGCCAGCAGCTTGCGAACCGGGACACTTAATGAAAAACTGTTTTTT. This sequence joins TRBV5-8 and TRBJ1-4, with a possible D match to TRBD1 (6 bases). Trimming pared 1 base from V and 4 bases from J, leaving 14 bases between. Germline assignment: CDR1 SGHTS and CDR2 YDEGEE. The CDR3 totals 16 residues.